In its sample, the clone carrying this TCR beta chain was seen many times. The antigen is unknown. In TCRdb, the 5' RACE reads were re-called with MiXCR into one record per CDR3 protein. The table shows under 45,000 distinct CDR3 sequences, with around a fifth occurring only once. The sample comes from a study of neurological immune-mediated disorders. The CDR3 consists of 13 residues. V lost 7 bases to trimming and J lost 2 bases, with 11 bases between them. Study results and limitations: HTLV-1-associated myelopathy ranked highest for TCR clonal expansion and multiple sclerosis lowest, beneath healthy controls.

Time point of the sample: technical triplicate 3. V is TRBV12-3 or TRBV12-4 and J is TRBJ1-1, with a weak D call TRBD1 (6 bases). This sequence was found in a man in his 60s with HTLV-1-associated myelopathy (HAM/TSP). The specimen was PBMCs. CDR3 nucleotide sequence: TGTGCCAGCACCCTACAGGGAAACACTGAAGCTTTCTTT. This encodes CASTLQGNTEAFF.